Below, 5 T cell receptor beta chains from the same sample are listed, as sequenced in a study of blood T cell repertoires in COVID-19. TCRdb's copy holds only in-frame clones and misses some; the assay was immunoSEQ multiplex PCR. The sample includes about 69,000 clones, approximately 75% of them seen just once. The sequenced sample was peripheral blood. Receptors were obtained from a human donor in a cohort sampled during active COVID-19.

CDR3: CASSPNDRDNSPLHF. CDR3 coding DNA: TGTGCCAGCTCGCCCAACGACAGGGACAATTCACCCCTCCACTTT. The chain employs TRBV18 and TRBJ1-6, with 7 bases matching TRBD1. The CDR3 sequence is 15 residues long. Germline-derived CDR1 and CDR2 are KGHSH and LQKENI. With 6 bases clipped from V and 7 bases from J, the junction kept 9 bases outside the gene matches.

J is TRBJ1-1 and V is TRBV3-1 (or the pseudogene TRBV3-2); 7 bases map to TRBD1. The V gene end was trimmed by 4 bases and the J gene end by 1 base; junction bases not matched to a gene: 3. CDR1 and CDR2 (germline): LGHDT, YNNKEL (reference sequence). The CDR3 has 14 residues. CDR3 region: CASSPTGANTEAFF. The CDR3 bases are TGTGCCAGCAGCCCCACAGGGGCGAACACTGAAGCTTTCTTT.

This clone was picked up a small number of times. The genes are TRBV28 and TRBJ2-7; D is perhaps TRBD2 (7 bases). The V gene lost 7 bases and the J gene lost 5 bases, with 15 bases spanning the gap. CDR1 and CDR2 from the germline V gene are MDHEN and SYDVKM. The CDR3 runs 13 residues. CDR3 in DNA: TGTGCCAGCATCTCCGGGGGGCGAGACGAGCAGTACTTC. This sequence encodes CASISGGRDEQYF. The full variable domain, completed using reference TRBV28 and TRBJ2-7, is DVKVTQSSRYLVKRTGEKVFLECVQDMDHENMFWYRQDPGLGLRLIYFSYDVKMKEKGDIPEGYSVSREKKERFSLILESASTNQTSMYLCASISGGRDEQYFGPGTRLTVT.

The chain links TRBV6-5 to TRBJ1-5; D remains unclear. CDR3 length: 13 amino acids. Germline CDR1 reads MNHEY; CDR2 reads SVGAGI. Trimming removed 8 bases from V and 0 bases from J, with 8 bases in between. This chain's CDR3 is CASGSYSNQPQHF. CDR3 nucleotide sequence: TGTGCCAGCGGTAGCTATAGCAATCAGCCCCAGCATTTT.

V usage is TRBV4-2 and J usage is TRBJ2-7; 8 nucleotides agree with TRBD2. CDR3 size: 17 residues. V dropped 2 bases and J dropped 0; count of bases not matched to a gene: 9. CDR1 is LGHNA, CDR2 YNFKEQ, per germline. CDR3 protein: CASSQSSLAGTSYEQYF. CDR3 bases: TGTGCCAGCAGCCAAAGTTCGCTAGCGGGCACCTCCTACGAGCAGTACTTC.